The clone carrying this TCR beta chain showed up many times. TCRdb re-analysed the 5' RACE reads in MiXCR, keeping a single row per CDR3 protein. The sample consists of 25,000 to 30,000 distinct CDR3 sequences, around 6.3% of them appearing once. The sample comes from a study of neurological immune-mediated disorders. The CDR3 has 12 amino acids. The V end lost 8 bases, the J end lost 7 bases, and 12 bases lay between the germline ends. CDR1 is SNHLY and CDR2 is FYNNEI in the germline V gene. The J gene is TRBJ2-1, the V gene TRBV2; no definite D call. This TCR was sampled from a woman between 45 and 65 years old in good health. The specimen sequenced was PBMCs. The CDR3 protein is CASSFRENEQFF. The DNA for the CDR3 is TGTGCCAGCTCCTTCCGAGAGAATGAGCAGTTCTTC.